A selection of T cell receptor beta chains follows, all from one sample in a study of blood T cell repertoires in COVID-19. TCRdb keeps only in-frame clones here, not all; method: immunoSEQ multiplex PCR. The sample shows around 170,000 clones, about 88% of them seen only once. The sequenced material came from PBMCs or T cells enriched from blood (not recorded which). The origin of the receptors is a woman between 18 and 29 years old who had recovered from COVID-19. Both conserved end residues are part of each CDR3. D genes are given only for firm matches. Clone size, where shown, is once, few, many, or a class for clones that have expanded.

d_call	v_call	clone_size	j_call	cdr3_aa	cdr3_nt
TRBD2	TRBV6-2/TRBV6-3	-	TRBJ2-1	CASSYGGGAGNEQFF	TGTGCCAGCAGTTACGGCGGGGGGGCCGGCAATGAGCAGTTCTTC
-	TRBV28	-	TRBJ2-2	CASRAPARELFF	TGTGCCAGCAGGGCGCCAGCGAGGGAGCTGTTTTTT
TRBD1	TRBV27	-	TRBJ1-2	CASSLTHGTGGRVYGYTF	TGTGCCAGCAGCCTTACTCACGGGACAGGGGGCAGAGTATATGGCTACACCTTC
TRBD1	TRBV28	-	TRBJ1-1	CASSLGVDRVTEAFF	TGTGCCAGCAGTCTAGGGGTGGACAGGGTCACTGAAGCTTTCTTT
-	TRBV28	-	TRBJ2-1	CASSFALGTQSYNEQFF	TGTGCCAGCAGTTTCGCCCTTGGGACTCAATCCTACAATGAGCAGTTCTTC
-	TRBV9	-	TRBJ1-1	CASSAGLSMNTEAFF	TGTGCCAGCAGCGCCGGACTCAGCATGAACACTGAAGCTTTCTTT
TRBD1	TRBV30	once	TRBJ1-1	CAWRTRRGDRGRRNTEAFF	TGTGCCTGGAGGACTCGAAGGGGGGACAGGGGCCGTCGGAACACTGAAGCTTTCTTT
-	TRBV4-3	-	TRBJ2-2	CASSQTFTGELFF	TGCGCCAGCAGCCAAACTTTCACCGGGGAGCTGTTTTTT
-	TRBV28	-	TRBJ2-7	CASSRGTYEQYF	TGTGCCAGCAGCAGGGGCACCTACGAGCAGTACTTC
TRBD2	TRBV27	-	TRBJ2-1	CASSLVAGGRGEQFF	TGTGCCAGCAGTTTAGTAGCGGGGGGGCGGGGTGAGCAGTTCTTC
TRBD1	TRBV18	-	TRBJ1-1	CASSGEQGASLEAFF	TGTGCCAGCTCAGGTGAACAGGGGGCGTCCCTGGAAGCTTTCTTT
-	TRBV30	-	TRBJ2-7	CAWTTWENRGEQYF	TGTGCCTGGACCACCTGGGAGAACCGTGGGGAGCAGTACTTC
TRBD1	TRBV27	-	TRBJ2-7	CASSLDRGRYEQYF	TGTGCCAGCAGCCTCGACAGGGGGCGTTACGAGCAGTACTTC